These 9 T cell receptor beta chains share one sample of origin, sequenced in a study of Graves' ophthalmopathy and Graves' hyperthyroidism. RNA transcripts provided the template for amplifying TCR beta CDR3 regions. First-round RT-PCR with HTBI primers preceded a second-round multiplex PCR. TCRdb recomputed calls from the multiplex PCR reads with MiXCR, one row per CDR3 protein. The sample holds about 220,000 distinct CDR3 sequences; under 25% are singletons and the top ten take roughly 45%. Sequencing was performed on peripheral blood. These receptors all come from a woman aged 45 to 65 with Graves' ophthalmopathy.

This chain connects TRBV24-1 to TRBJ2-5; 8 bases agree with TRBD1. The V gene end was trimmed by 4 bases and the J gene end by 2 bases; junction bases not matched to a gene: 5. The CDR3 sequence is 15 residues long. Looked up from germline, CDR1 is KGHDR and CDR2 is SFDVKD. In nucleotides, the CDR3 is TGTGCCACCAGTGACCTGACAGGGGAACAAGAGACCCAGTACTTC. Encoded protein: CATSDLTGEQETQYF.

At least ten counts were recorded for this clonotype. The chain couples TRBV12-3 or TRBV12-4 to TRBJ1-2, with D tentatively TRBD1 (6 bases). V was trimmed by 6 bases and J by 1 base, leaving 9 bases between them. The CDR3 has 13 residues. CDR3 amino acids: CASSKQGNYGYTF. DNA of the CDR3: TGTGCCAGCAGCAAACAGGGTAACTATGGCTACACCTTC.

This clonotype was seen at least ten times. The V and J genes are TRBV28 and TRBJ1-5, with 9 positions matching TRBD1. Germline loops: CDR1 MDHEN, CDR2 SYDVKM. The length of the CDR3 is 15 residues. With 5 bases clipped from V and 4 bases from J, the junction kept 6 bases outside the gene matches. The CDR3 here is CASSPRTGDNQPQHF. For the CDR3, the DNA is TGTGCCAGCAGTCCACGGACAGGGGATAATCAGCCCCAGCATTTT.

This clonotype came up many times. The J gene is TRBJ1-1, the V gene TRBV12-3 or TRBV12-4; D remains ambiguous. Trimming took 6 bases from V and 6 from J, leaving 11 bases between them. The CDR3 consists of 12 residues. This CDR3 is CASSSSGAEAFF. In DNA, the CDR3 is TGTGCCAGCAGCTCGTCGGGCGCTGAAGCTTTCTTT.

In its sample, this clonotype was seen many times. V usage is TRBV5-1 and J usage is TRBJ1-3; D unclear. V shed 3 bases and J shed 4 bases, with 17 bases lying between them. The CDR3 is 16 residues long. Germline V gene sequence: CDR1 SGHRS, CDR2 YFSETQ. DNA for the CDR3: TGCGCCAGCAGCTCAGAACTTCCGTCGGGAGGAAACACCATATATTTT. This sequence encodes CASSSELPSGGNTIYF.

This clonotype was observed at least ten times. This chain connects TRBV7-8 to TRBJ1-2; D is uncertain. V lost 5 bases and J 4 bases, leaving 17 bases between the germline ends. Germline assignment: CDR1 SGHVS and CDR2 FQNEAQ. This CDR3 region has 15 residues. CDR3 residues: CASSRRGSDLYGYTF. As DNA, the CDR3 is TGTGCCAGCAGCCGACGGGGATCGGACCTCTATGGCTACACCTTC.

This clonotype was counted many times. This chain links TRBV19 with TRBJ1-5; D may be TRBD1 (6 bases). In germline, CDR1 is LNHDA, CDR2 SQIVND (reference sequence). The CDR3 covers 15 residues. The V and J ends lost 5 bases and 3 bases respectively, with 14 bases between them. The CDR3 region is CASSYGDTYNQPQHF. CDR3 sequence (DNA): TGTGCCAGTAGTTATGGGGACACTTACAATCAGCCCCAGCATTTT.

Many counts were recorded for this clonotype. This chain connects TRBV7-9 to TRBJ2-7, with D maybe TRBD1 (6 bases). V shed 4 bases and J shed 3 bases, with 13 bases lying between them. This CDR3 comprises 14 residues. The germline V gene encodes CDR1 SEHNR and CDR2 FQNEAQ (reference sequence). The CDR3 nucleotides read TGTGCCAGCAGCTCTTGGGCCAGGGGCTACGAGCAGTACTTC. Its translation: CASSSWARGYEQYF.

This clonotype has only a few counts. At one end, the junction sequence differs from germline, possibly due to a read error. The V and J genes are TRBV12-3 or TRBV12-4 and TRBJ1-1; D is unclear. The CDR3 length is 11 residues. In DNA form, the CDR3 reads TGTGCCATCAGTTTTAGGGCTGAAGCTTACTTT. Protein: CAISFRAEAYF.